This T cell receptor beta chain was found in a study of cytomegalovirus exposure and HLA in healthy donors. In the PCR, 60 Vbeta and 13 Jbeta primers were used. TCRdb keeps only in-frame clones here, not all; method: immunoSEQ multiplex PCR. The table includes 80,000 to 100,000 clones, under 80% detected once. Germline lookup yields CDR1 SGHRS and CDR2 YFSETQ. The CDR3 is 16 amino acids. The V and J ends lost 0 bases and 1 base, in that order; junction bases with no gene match: 5. What was sequenced was PBMCs. The gene calls are TRBV5-1 and TRBJ2-3, with TRBD1 identical over 7 bases. The receptor was isolated from a man over 45 in good health and CMV-seropositive. The CDR3 DNA sequence: TGCGCCAGCAGCTTGGAAGGGGGCGCCGGCACAGATACGCAGTATTTT. It encodes CASSLEGGAGTDTQYF.